This TCR beta chain was captured in a study of TIL therapy for anti-PD-1-resistant metastatic lung cancer. In the study overall: Most patients had lung adenocarcinoma; a handful of tumors were EGFR-mutant, two ALK-rearranged; half smoked currently or formerly. Study-level results: Treatment-naive, never-smoker and oncogene-addicted patients were overrepresented in this highly selected cohort. TIL clonotype persistence in blood showed no apparent association with response.

Regarding time point: pre-treatment sample, taken before nivolumab and TIL therapy. This clone has only a few counts. Antigen: not known. This was the immunoSEQ v3 assay. Libraries were sequenced to 1.5 million to 2 million read pairs (survey) or about 4.5-6 million (deep). Here immunoSEQ multiplex PCR was the method, and the copy in TCRdb shows in-frame clones only, minus some. The sample includes roughly 60,000 clones, around four fifths of them seen just once. V dropped 3 bases and J dropped 9 bases, with 14 bases sitting between them. CDR3 size: 13 residues. CDR1 LNHDA and CDR2 SQIVND come from the germline V gene (reference sequence).

V gene TRBV19 combines with J gene TRBJ1-2, with D perhaps matching TRBD1 (5 bases). The source was blood, collected at baseline. The sequence came from a person aged 25 to 80 with non-small cell lung cancer. CDR3 nucleotide sequence: TGTGCCAGTAGTATGATCGGGGGAAGGAGCTACACCTTC. This codes for CASSMIGGRSYTF.